These 12 T cell receptor beta chains were all obtained from the same sample, sequenced in a study of beta chain features in type 1 diabetes. Reverse transcription of all isolated RNA meant that expressed TCRB transcripts were sequenced. Libraries were prepared by immunoSEQ multiplex PCR; TCRdb keeps only in-frame clonotypes and omits some of them. The sample has some 410,000 clones; roughly an eighth are singletons. What was sequenced was naive CD4+ T cells from blood. These receptors came from a woman younger than 35 in good health.

This clone was counted only a few times. The J gene is TRBJ2-6, the V gene TRBV10-3; a weak D match, TRBD1 (6 bases). Trimming removed 9 bases from V and 4 bases from J, with 16 bases in between. The CDR3 is 15 amino acids. Per the germline V gene, CDR1 is ENHRY and CDR2 is SYGVKD. CDR3 in DNA: TGTGCCATTAGCCCAGGGGTGGAAGGGGCCAACGTCCTGACTTTC. This translates into CAISPGVEGANVLTF.

This clone was detected only a few times. The chain combines TRBV30 with TRBJ2-7, with D perhaps given as TRBD1 or TRBD2 (5 bases each). The V and J ends lost 6 bases and 0 bases respectively, with 12 bases between them. The V gene's germline CDR1 is GTSNPN and CDR2 SVGIG (reference sequence). The CDR3 covers 13 residues. CDR3 in DNA: TGTGCCTGTCGGGACCGCGGCTCCTACGAGCAGTACTTC. Its protein product is CACRDRGSYEQYF. The whole variable domain, remainder taken from reference TRBV30 and TRBJ2-7, is SQTIHQWPATLVQPVGSPLSLECTVEGTSNPNLYWYRQAAGRGLQLLFYSVGIGQISSEVPQNLSASRPQDRQFILSSKKLLLSDSGFYLCACRDRGSYEQYFGPGTRLTVT.

V usage is TRBV5-1 and J usage is TRBJ1-4; D may be TRBD1 (6 bases). The CDR3 totals 13 residues. The germline gives CDR1 SGHRS, CDR2 YFSETQ. Trimming left V 3 bases short and J 8 bases short, with 11 bases between. This CDR3 reads CASSSQGGEKLFF. CDR3 nucleotide sequence: TGCGCCAGCAGCTCACAGGGCGGCGAAAAACTGTTTTTT.

This clone was observed a few times. The chain has TRBV5-1 and TRBJ2-2; D is undetermined. V lost 4 bases and J lost 1, with 11 bases in between. Germline CDR1 reads SGHRS; CDR2 reads YFSETQ. The CDR3 runs 15 residues. CDR3 protein: CASSLESRNTGELFF. For the CDR3, the DNA is TGCGCCAGCAGCCTGGAAAGTAGGAACACCGGGGAGCTGTTTTTT.

This clone has more than one count but fewer than ten. The CDR3 protein is CASSYGSIGELFF. The DNA for the CDR3 is TGTGCCAGCAGTTACGGTTCCATCGGGGAGCTGTTTTTT. The chain couples TRBV6-5 to TRBJ2-2; D is unresolved. CDR1 is MNHEY and CDR2 is SVGAGI in the germline V gene. V dropped 2 bases and J dropped 7 bases, with 8 bases sitting between them. This CDR3 is built from 13 residues.

V and J are TRBV4-3 and TRBJ1-4; possibly TRBD1 for D (5 bases). Germline lookup yields CDR1 LGHNA and CDR2 YSLEER. Trimming removed 4 bases from V and 0 bases from J, with 9 bases in between. This CDR3 has 15 amino acids. In DNA, the CDR3 is TGCGCCAGCAGCCGTGGGACCACAACTAATGAAAAACTGTTTTTT. Its protein is CASSRGTTTNEKLFF.

CDR3 residues: CASSQAVGLAGVTDTQYF. The CDR3 region has the DNA TGCGCCAGCAGCCAAGCAGTAGGACTAGCGGGAGTCACAGATACGCAGTATTTT. This chain links TRBV4-1 with TRBJ2-3; 13 nucleotides align to TRBD2. The CDR3 length is 18 residues. V was clipped by 1 base and J by 2 bases; unmatched bases: 6. CDR1 MGHRA and CDR2 YSYEKL come from the germline V gene.

This chain links TRBV11-3 with TRBJ2-1; D is uncertain. The CDR3 totals 13 residues. CDR1 is SGHNT, CDR2 YENEEA, per germline. The germline V and J ends were trimmed by 0 bases and 4 bases, with 4 bases remaining between them. CDR3 protein: CASSLDRYNEQFF. The CDR3 bases are TGTGCCAGCAGCTTAGATCGGTACAATGAGCAGTTCTTC.

This clone has only a few counts. The chain couples TRBV19 to TRBJ1-2, with 7 bases fitting TRBD1. The CDR3 length is 15 residues. J lost 5 bases, V lost 9 bases, and 15 bases had no gene match. Germline CDR1 LNHDA, CDR2 SQIVND (reference sequence). This chain's CDR3 is CASFEGRQGTYGYTF. CDR3 bases: TGTGCCAGCTTCGAGGGTCGACAGGGAACGTATGGCTACACCTTC.

A remark on this clone: A read error may produce the germline difference seen at one junction end. The gene calls are TRBV7-7 and TRBJ2-1; D is perhaps TRBD1 or TRBD2 (5 bases each). CDR3 size: 15 residues. Germline values: CDR1 SSHAT, CDR2 FNYEAQ (reference sequence). CDR3 sequence (DNA): TGTGCTAGCAGCCCCCCCGGGGCACCACGCAATGAGCAGTTCTTC. Translating it yields CASSPPGAPRNEQFF.

This clone was counted a few times. This rearrangement joins TRBV2 to TRBJ2-2; D is uncertain. Germline V gene lookup returns CDR1 SNHLY and CDR2 FYNNEI. The CDR3 is 19 residues long. Trimming left V 1 base short and J 7 bases short, with 25 bases between. The CDR3 reads CASSEGPGLRGRFGGELFF. The CDR3 bases are TGTGCCAGCAGTGAAGGCCCAGGTCTTCGTGGCAGGTTCGGCGGGGAGCTGTTTTTT.

The chain uses TRBV5-6 and TRBJ1-5; no reliable D call. V was shortened by 1 base and J by 3 bases, with 8 bases between the two germline ends. This CDR3 spans 14 amino acids. CDR1 SGHDT and CDR2 YYEEEE come from the germline V gene. CDR3: CASSLPGSNQPQHF. DNA for the CDR3: TGTGCCAGCAGCTTGCCGGGGTCCAATCAGCCCCAGCATTTT.